This T cell receptor beta chain was identified in a study of somatic mutations in cytotoxic T cells in rheumatoid arthritis. V lost 4 bases to trimming and J lost 0 bases; unmatched junction nucleotides: 7. The germline V gene has CDR1 SGHDN and CDR2 FVKESK. The CDR3 consists of 16 residues. Libraries were prepared by immunoSEQ multiplex PCR; TCRdb keeps only in-frame clonotypes and omits some of them. The sample carries under 11,000 clones, under 80% recorded once. This clone has more than one count but fewer than ten. The TCR originated in a man aged 50-59 years in good health. Sequenced: CD8+ T cells sorted from blood. The rearrangement joins TRBV14 to TRBJ1-1, with 8 positions matching TRBD1. In nucleotides, the CDR3 is TGTGCCAGCAGCCCCTGGACAGGGACCATGAACACTGAAGCTTTCTTT. This translates into CASSPWTGTMNTEAFF.